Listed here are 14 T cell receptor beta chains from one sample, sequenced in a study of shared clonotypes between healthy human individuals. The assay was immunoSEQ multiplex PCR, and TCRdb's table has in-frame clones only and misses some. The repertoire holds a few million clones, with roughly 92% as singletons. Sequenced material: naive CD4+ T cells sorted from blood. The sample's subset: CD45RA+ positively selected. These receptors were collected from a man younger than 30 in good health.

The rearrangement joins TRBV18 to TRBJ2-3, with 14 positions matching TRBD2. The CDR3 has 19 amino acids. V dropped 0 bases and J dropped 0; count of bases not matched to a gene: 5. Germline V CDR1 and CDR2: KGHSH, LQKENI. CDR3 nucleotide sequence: TGTGCCAGCTCACCACCGTTGGGACTAGCGGGGGCTAGCACAGATACGCAGTATTTT. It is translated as CASSPPLGLAGASTDTQYF.

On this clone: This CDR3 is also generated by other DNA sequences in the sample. The CDR3 loop is CASSGQGPLYEQYF. In DNA, the CDR3 is TGTGCCAGCAGTGGACAGGGCCCCCTCTACGAGCAGTACTTC. The rearrangement links TRBV2 to TRBJ2-7; TRBD1 matches at 7 bases. This CDR3 comprises 14 residues. The trim removed 4 bases at V and 3 bases at J, leaving 6 bases unmatched. Germline CDR1 is SNHLY and CDR2 is FYNNEI. The full variable domain, in which reference TRBV2 and TRBJ2-7 provide the parts outside the CDR3, is EPEVTQTPSHQVTQMGQEVILRCVPISNHLYFYWYRQILGQKVEFLVSFYNNEISEKSEIFDDQFSVERPDGSNFTLKIRSTKLEDSAMYFCASSGQGPLYEQYFGPGTRLTVT.

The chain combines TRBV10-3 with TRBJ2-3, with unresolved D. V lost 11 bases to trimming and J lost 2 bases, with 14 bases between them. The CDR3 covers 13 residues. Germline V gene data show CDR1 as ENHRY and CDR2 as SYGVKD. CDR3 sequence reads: CAASEGITDTQYF. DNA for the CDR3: TGTGCCGCCTCGGAAGGGATCACAGATACGCAGTATTTT.

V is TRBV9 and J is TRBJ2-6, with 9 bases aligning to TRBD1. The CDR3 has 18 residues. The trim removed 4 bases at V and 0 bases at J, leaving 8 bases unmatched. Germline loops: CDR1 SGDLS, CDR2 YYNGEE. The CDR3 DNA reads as TGTGCCAGCAGCTCCCGGGACAGGGACCCCTCTGGGGCCAACGTCCTGACTTTC. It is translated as CASSSRDRDPSGANVLTF.

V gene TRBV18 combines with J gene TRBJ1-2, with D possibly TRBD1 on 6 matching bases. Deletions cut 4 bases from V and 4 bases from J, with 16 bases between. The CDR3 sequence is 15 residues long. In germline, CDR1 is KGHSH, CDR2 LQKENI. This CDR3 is CASSLLKDSGYGYTF. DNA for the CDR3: TGTGCCAGCTCACTGCTGAAGGACAGTGGCTATGGCTACACCTTC.

The DNA for the CDR3 is TGTGCCTGGAGTGTATCGTTGGGGGATTATAGCAATCAGCCCCAGCATTTT. This sequence encodes CAWSVSLGDYSNQPQHF. The V gene is TRBV30, the J gene TRBJ1-5, with D possibly being TRBD1 (5 bases). Per the germline V gene, CDR1 is GTSNPN and CDR2 is SVGIG (reference sequence). The CDR3 has 17 residues. With 0 bases removed from V and 0 bases from J, the gap between germline ends came to 15 bases.

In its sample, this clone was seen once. CDR3 sequence (DNA): TGCAGCTCAACGGGCTACAATGAGCAGTTCTTC. Residues: CSSTGYNEQFF. This sequence joins TRBV29-1 and TRBJ2-1; D gene uncertain. CDR1 is SQVTM, CDR2 ANQGSEA, per germline. There are 11 residues in the CDR3. V was shortened by 8 bases and J by 3 bases, with 8 bases between the two germline ends.

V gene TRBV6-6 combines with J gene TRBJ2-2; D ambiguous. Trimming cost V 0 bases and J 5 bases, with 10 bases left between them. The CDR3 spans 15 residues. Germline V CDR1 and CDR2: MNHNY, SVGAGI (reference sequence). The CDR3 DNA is TGTGCCAGCAGTTACTCGGATGACGGAACCGGGGAGCTGTTTTTT. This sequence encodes CASSYSDDGTGELFF.

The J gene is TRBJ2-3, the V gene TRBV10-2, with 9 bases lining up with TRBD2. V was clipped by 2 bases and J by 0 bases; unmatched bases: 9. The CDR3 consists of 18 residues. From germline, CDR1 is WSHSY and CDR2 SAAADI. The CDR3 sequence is CASSEISGGKTSTDTQYF. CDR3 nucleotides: TGCGCCAGCAGTGAGATTAGCGGGGGTAAAACTAGCACAGATACGCAGTATTTT.

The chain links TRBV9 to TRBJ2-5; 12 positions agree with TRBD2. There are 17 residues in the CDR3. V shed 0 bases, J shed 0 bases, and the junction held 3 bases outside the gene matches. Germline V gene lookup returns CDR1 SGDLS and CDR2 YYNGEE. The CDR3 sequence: CASSVATSGGNQETQYF. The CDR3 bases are TGTGCCAGCAGCGTAGCTACTAGCGGGGGGAACCAAGAGACCCAGTACTTC.

Written as DNA, the CDR3 is TGTGCCAGCAGTTATTATCCGGGTTGGATGAACACTGAAGCTTTCTTT. This translates into CASSYYPGWMNTEAFF. V usage is TRBV6-6 and J usage is TRBJ1-1; D not certain. CDR3 length: 16 amino acids. The germline V gene encodes CDR1 MNHNY and CDR2 SVGAGI (reference sequence). V was pared by 3 bases and J by 0 bases, with 14 bases between.

The CDR3: CASSPRRFTDTQYF. The CDR3 coding sequence is TGTGCCAGCTCACCGAGGCGGTTCACAGATACGCAGTATTTT. The chain recombines TRBV18 with TRBJ2-3; no definite D call. V lost 3 bases to trimming and J lost 2 bases, with 9 bases between them. The germline gives CDR1 KGHSH, CDR2 LQKENI. This CDR3 region has 14 residues.

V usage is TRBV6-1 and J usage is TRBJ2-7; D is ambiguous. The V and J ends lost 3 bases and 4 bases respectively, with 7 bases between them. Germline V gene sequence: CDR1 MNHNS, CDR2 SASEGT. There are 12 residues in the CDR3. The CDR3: CASSDNTYEQYF. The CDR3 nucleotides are TGTGCCAGCAGTGACAACACATACGAGCAGTACTTC.

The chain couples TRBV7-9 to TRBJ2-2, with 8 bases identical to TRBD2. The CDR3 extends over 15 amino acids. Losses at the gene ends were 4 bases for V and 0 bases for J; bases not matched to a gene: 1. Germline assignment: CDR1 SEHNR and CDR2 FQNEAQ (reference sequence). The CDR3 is CASSSLAANTGELFF. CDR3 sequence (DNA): TGTGCCAGCAGCTCACTAGCGGCGAACACCGGGGAGCTGTTTTTT.